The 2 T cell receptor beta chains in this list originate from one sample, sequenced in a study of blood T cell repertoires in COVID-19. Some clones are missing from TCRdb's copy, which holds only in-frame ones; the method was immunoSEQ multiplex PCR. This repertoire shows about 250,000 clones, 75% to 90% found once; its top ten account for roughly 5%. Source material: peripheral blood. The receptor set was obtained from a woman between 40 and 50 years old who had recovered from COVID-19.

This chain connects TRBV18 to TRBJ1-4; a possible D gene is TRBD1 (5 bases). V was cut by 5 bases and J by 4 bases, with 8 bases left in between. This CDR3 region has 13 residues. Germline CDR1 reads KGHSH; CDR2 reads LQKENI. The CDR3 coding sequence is TGTGCCAGCTCAGGAGGGGTTAATGAAAAACTGTTTTTT. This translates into CASSGGVNEKLFF.

CDR3 residues: CASSQESGLYNEQFF. CDR3 sequence (DNA): TGCGCCAGCAGCCAAGAATCGGGACTCTACAATGAGCAGTTCTTC. The rearrangement joins TRBV4-3 to TRBJ2-1; tentatively, D is TRBD2 (6 bases). The V end was cut by 0 bases, the J end by 3 bases, with 9 bases between. This CDR3 comprises 15 residues. The germline V gene has CDR1 LGHNA and CDR2 YSLEER.